The present T cell receptor beta chain was sequenced within a study of blood T cell repertoires in COVID-19. Study in general: Italy, Spain and the United States were the sources of the convalescent and acute COVID-19 samples. The analysed material was cDNA or gDNA that came from T cells, B-cell-depleted T cells, or PBMCs.

In the authors' workflow: Reference gene primer amplification in the assay estimated nucleated cell counts. Sequencing was performed with immunoSEQ multiplex PCR; in TCRdb, only in-frame clones are kept and a portion is missing. V and J calls and clone size are those listed in that table; D and trimming were worked out from the DNA. This table holds around 200,000 clones, 65% to 85% found once. The germline CDR1 and CDR2 sequences are WSHSY and SAAADI. This CDR3 has 11 amino acids. Deletions cut 4 bases from V and 5 bases from J, with 3 bases between. V gene TRBV10-2 combines with J gene TRBJ2-1; D gene uncertain. The receptor was isolated from a woman aged 80 or over with acute or convalescent COVID-19. The specimen was peripheral blood. CDR3 protein: CASSANNEQFF. The CDR3 DNA sequence: TGCGCCAGCAGTGCCAACAATGAGCAGTTCTTC.